The T cell receptor beta chain described here comes from a study of blood T cell repertoires in COVID-19. Overall study context: Sites across the United States, Italy and Spain contributed samples from acute and convalescent COVID-19. From T cells, B-cell-depleted T cells, or PBMCs came the material, which was cDNA or gDNA.

Per the authors' pipeline: Researchers report that nucleated cell counts were estimated from reference gene primer amplification. Sequencing used immunoSEQ multiplex PCR; TCRdb keeps in-frame clones, though not all of them. The DNA gave D and trimming, while V, J and clone size come from that table. The table has some 150,000 clones, around 83% seen once. Clinical history reported by participants formed the basis on which cohorts were assigned. The CDR3 totals 14 residues. J was trimmed by 2 bases and V by 5 bases; bases with no gene match: 2. CDR1 SGHNT and CDR2 YYREEE come from the germline V gene (reference sequence).

The rearrangement links TRBV5-4 to TRBJ2-3; TRBD1 agrees at 10 bases. The receptor was derived from a woman aged 45-65 years who had been exposed to COVID-19. What was sequenced was PBMCs or T cells enriched from blood (not recorded which). The CDR3, as DNA: TGTGCCAGCAGTCGACAGGGGGCCACAGATACGCAGTATTTT. It codes for CASSRQGATDTQYF.